These 15 T cell receptor beta chains originate from one sample sequenced in a study of T cells after posttransplantation cyclophosphamide. Some clones are missing from TCRdb's copy, which holds only in-frame ones; the method was immunoSEQ multiplex PCR. The sample lists about 22,000 clones; roughly 90% were seen once. Sampled 1 year posttransplant, controls received myeloablative marrow transplants, methotrexate and a calcineurin inhibitor. This material consisted of PBMCs, taken after an allogeneic stem cell transplant with a calcineurin inhibitor and methotrexate. These receptor sequences come from a female patient in her 50s who received an allogeneic stem cell transplant from an unrelated donor, was CMV-positive, and had chronic GVHD only. Some T cells may possibly be graft donor cells.

The CDR3 loop is CASRLLGQGAKQYF. DNA for the CDR3: TGTGCCAGCAGACTACTAGGACAGGGGGCAAAGCAGTACTTC. The chain uses TRBV6-1 and TRBJ2-7; TRBD1 matches 11 bases. The CDR3 has 14 residues. Germline V gene lookup returns CDR1 MNHNS and CDR2 SASEGT. J gave up 8 bases and V 6 bases, and 9 bases lay outside the gene matches.

The chain uses TRBV5-1 and TRBJ2-2, with D possibly matching TRBD2 (5 bases). The ends were cut back, 1 base at V and 6 bases at J, with 13 bases in the middle. Germline CDR1 reads SGHRS; CDR2 reads YFSETQ. The CDR3 loop spans 15 amino acids. This CDR3 is CASSLWAAGAGELFF. The CDR3 region has the DNA TGCGCCAGCAGCTTGTGGGCTGCCGGGGCCGGGGAGCTGTTTTTT.

The rearrangement links TRBV29-1 to TRBJ1-2; D gene ambiguous. The CDR3 consists of 12 residues. CDR1 and CDR2 from the germline V gene are SQVTM and ANQGSEA. V was shortened by 5 bases and J by 7 bases, with 14 bases between the two germline ends. CDR3 coding DNA: TGCAGCGTTCGAAACGAGGCGTTTGGCTACACCTTC. This gives the protein CSVRNEAFGYTF.

This chain joins TRBV15 and TRBJ2-5, with 12 nucleotides matching TRBD2. The J call may be wrong; the DNA end is better matched by TRBJ2-7. The CDR3 spans 19 residues. CDR1 is LNHNV, CDR2 YYDKDF, per germline (reference sequence). The chain's CDR3 is CATSRGLAGVVGAAYEQYF. The CDR3 nucleotides read TGTGCCACCAGCAGAGGACTAGCGGGAGTGGTTGGCGCCGCCTACGAGCAGTACTTC.

The chain combines TRBV11-2 with TRBJ2-1; 7 bases line up with TRBD2. The germline CDR1 and CDR2 sequences are SGHAT and FQNNGV. This CDR3 has 16 amino acids. The V segment lost 2 bases and the J segment 4 bases; nucleotides outside the gene matches: 8. DNA of the CDR3: TGTGCCAGCAGCTTACGAGCGGGAAGGACGTACAATGAGCAGTTCTTC. Translated: CASSLRAGRTYNEQFF.

The chain has TRBV19 and TRBJ2-5; the D is unclear. V was clipped by 10 bases and J by 0 bases, with 12 bases between them. This CDR3 comprises 13 residues. Germline CDR1 is LNHDA and CDR2 is SQIVND (reference sequence). This chain's CDR3 is CATQFAYQETQYF. As DNA, the CDR3 is TGTGCCACCCAGTTCGCATACCAAGAGACCCAGTACTTC.

This rearrangement joins TRBV7-3 to TRBJ2-2, with 8 bases fitting TRBD1. Looked up from germline, CDR1 is SGHTA and CDR2 is FQGTGA. V was pared by 4 bases and J by 6 bases, with 7 bases of the junction left unmatched. The CDR3 covers 15 residues. CDR3 nucleotides: TGTGCCAGCAGCTCAGCCCAGGGGGCTGCCGGGGAGCTGTTTTTT. Translation: CASSSAQGAAGELFF.

The chain uses TRBV30 and TRBJ1-5, with D uncertain. V lost 2 bases, J lost 4 bases, and 6 bases lay in between. Per the germline V gene, CDR1 is GTSNPN and CDR2 is SVGIG (reference sequence). This CDR3 has 12 amino acids. Written as DNA, the CDR3 is TGTGCCTGGAGTCCTCCTAATCAGCCCCAGCATTTT. Protein: CAWSPPNQPQHF.

V and J are TRBV14 and TRBJ2-3; 7 positions agree with TRBD2. Germline lookup yields CDR1 SGHDN and CDR2 FVKESK. The CDR3 loop spans 16 amino acids. The V segment lost 1 base and the J segment 4 bases; nucleotides outside the gene matches: 8. DNA for the CDR3: TGTGCCAGCAGCCAAGGGGGAGGGACGTCTGCAGATACGCAGTATTTT. Amino acid sequence: CASSQGGGTSADTQYF. Using reference TRBV14 and TRBJ2-3 for the parts outside the CDR3, the full variable domain is EAGVTQFPSHSVIEKGQTVTLRCDPISGHDNLYWYRRVMGKEIKFLLHFVKESKQDESGMPNNRFLAERTGGTYSTLKVQPAELEDSGVYFCASSQGGGTSADTQYFGPGTRLTVL.

This CDR3 reads CASSLGQGTEAFF. CDR3 DNA: TGTGCCAGCAGCTTGGGACAGGGGACTGAAGCTTTCTTT. The chain combines TRBV11-3 with TRBJ1-1, with 10 bases identical to TRBD1. J lost 5 bases, V lost 3 bases, and 0 bases had no gene match. The CDR3 spans 13 residues. CDR1 and CDR2 (germline): SGHNT, YENEEA.

Only a few counts were recorded for this clone. The genes are TRBV6-5 and TRBJ1-3, with 9 bases fitting TRBD1. Germline CDR1 reads MNHEY; CDR2 reads SVGAGI. V trimming: 6 bases; J trimming: 7 bases; junction bases outside the gene matches: 10. CDR3 length: 15 residues. This CDR3 is CASSSAYRGRNTIYF. Here the CDR3 DNA reads TGTGCCAGCAGCAGTGCCTACAGGGGGCGGAACACCATATATTTT.

The chain links TRBV4-1 to TRBJ2-7; unclear D gene. The V gene lost 2 bases and the J gene lost 2 bases, with 19 bases spanning the gap. CDR1 MGHRA and CDR2 YSYEKL come from the germline V gene. The CDR3 loop spans 17 amino acids. CDR3 nucleotide sequence: TGCGCCAGCAGCCAACTACTTGGGCAAGCCCAGACCTACGAGCAGTACTTC. Its protein is CASSQLLGQAQTYEQYF.

This clone was recorded only once. The rearrangement uses TRBV10-3 and TRBJ2-7, with D possibly matching TRBD1 (6 bases). Gene TRBJ2-5 matches the end of the DNA better, so the J call may be wrong. The CDR3 extends over 16 amino acids. Per germline, CDR1 ENHRY and CDR2 SYGVKD. The CDR3 loop is CAIKEGRRGEGETQYF. Here the CDR3 DNA reads TGTGCCATCAAAGAGGGGCGCAGGGGAGAGGGAGAGACCCAGTACTTC.

The genes are TRBV4-2 and TRBJ2-2; possibly TRBD2 for D (5 bases). The CDR3 runs to 12 residues. Germline CDR1 is LGHNA and CDR2 is YNFKEQ. Trimming shortened V by 3 bases and J by 10 bases, and 9 bases separated the two germline ends. CDR3 nucleotide sequence: TGTGCCAGCAGCCAGGCGAGGGAGGAGCTGTTTTTT. As protein: CASSQAREELFF.

This rearrangement joins TRBV5-1 to TRBJ2-1; 11 nucleotides match TRBD2. Per germline, CDR1 SGHRS and CDR2 YFSETQ. Losses at the gene ends were 4 bases for V and 4 bases for J; bases not matched to a gene: 7. This CDR3 is built from 16 residues. CDR3 sequence reads: CASSGGTSGPYNEQFF. The CDR3 nucleotides read TGCGCCAGCAGCGGTGGGACTAGCGGACCTTACAATGAGCAGTTCTTC.